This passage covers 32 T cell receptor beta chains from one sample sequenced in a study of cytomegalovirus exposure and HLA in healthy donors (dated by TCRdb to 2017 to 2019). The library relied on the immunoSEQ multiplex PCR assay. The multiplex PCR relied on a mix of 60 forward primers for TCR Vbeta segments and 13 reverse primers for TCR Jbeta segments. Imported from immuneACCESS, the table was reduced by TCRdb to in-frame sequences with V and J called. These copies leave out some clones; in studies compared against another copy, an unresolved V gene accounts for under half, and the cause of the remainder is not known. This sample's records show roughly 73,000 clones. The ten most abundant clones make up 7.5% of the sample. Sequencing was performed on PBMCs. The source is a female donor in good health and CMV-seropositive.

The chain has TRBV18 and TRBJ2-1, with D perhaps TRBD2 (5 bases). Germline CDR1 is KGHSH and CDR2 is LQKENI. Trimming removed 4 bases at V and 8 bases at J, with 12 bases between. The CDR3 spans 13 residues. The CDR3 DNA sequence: TGTGCCAGCTCACGGGAGAAATATTATGAGCAGTTCTTC. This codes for CASSREKYYEQFF.

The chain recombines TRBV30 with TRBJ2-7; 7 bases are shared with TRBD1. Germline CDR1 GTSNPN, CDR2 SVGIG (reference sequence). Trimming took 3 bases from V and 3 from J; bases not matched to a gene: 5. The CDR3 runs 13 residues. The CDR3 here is CAWSPRDSYEQYF. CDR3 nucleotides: TGTGCCTGGAGCCCTCGGGACAGCTACGAGCAGTACTTC.

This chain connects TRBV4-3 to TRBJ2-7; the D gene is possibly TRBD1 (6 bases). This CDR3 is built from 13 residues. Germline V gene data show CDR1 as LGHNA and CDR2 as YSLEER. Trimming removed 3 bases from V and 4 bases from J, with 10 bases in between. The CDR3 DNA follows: TGCGCCAGCAGCCACTCGACAGGTTACGAGCAGTACTTC. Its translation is CASSHSTGYEQYF.

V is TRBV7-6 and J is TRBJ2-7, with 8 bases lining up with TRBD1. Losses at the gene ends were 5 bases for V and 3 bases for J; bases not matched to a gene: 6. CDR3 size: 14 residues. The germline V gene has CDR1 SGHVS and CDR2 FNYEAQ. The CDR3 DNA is TGTGCCAGCAGCCTAACAGGACAGGGCTACGAGCAGTACTTC. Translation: CASSLTGQGYEQYF. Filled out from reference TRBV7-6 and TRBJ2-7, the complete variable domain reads GAGVSQSPRYKVTKRGQDVALRCDPISGHVSLYWYRQALGQGPEFLTYFNYEAQQDKSGLPNDRFSAERPEGSISTLTIQRTEQRDSAMYRCASSLTGQGYEQYFGPGTRLTVT.

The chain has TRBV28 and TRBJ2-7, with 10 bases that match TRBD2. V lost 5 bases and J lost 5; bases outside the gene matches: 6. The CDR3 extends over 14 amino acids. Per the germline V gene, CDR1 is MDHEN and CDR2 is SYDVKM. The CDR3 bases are TGTGCCAGCAGTCCAAGCGGGAGGGCCCACGAGCAGTACTTC. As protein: CASSPSGRAHEQYF.

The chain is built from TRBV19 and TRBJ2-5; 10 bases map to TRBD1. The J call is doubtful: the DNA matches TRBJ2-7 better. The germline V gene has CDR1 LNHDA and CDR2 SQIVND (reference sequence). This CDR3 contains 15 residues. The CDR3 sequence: CASSILGQGKDEQYF. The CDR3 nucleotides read TGTGCCAGTAGTATCCTGGGACAGGGGAAGGACGAGCAGTACTTC.

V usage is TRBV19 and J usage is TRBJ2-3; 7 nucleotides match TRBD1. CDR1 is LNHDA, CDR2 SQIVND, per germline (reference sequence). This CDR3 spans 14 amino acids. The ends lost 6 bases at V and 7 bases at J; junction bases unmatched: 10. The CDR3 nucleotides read TGTGCCAGTAGCCGGGACAGAGTGGGGAATACGCAGTATTTT. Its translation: CASSRDRVGNTQYF. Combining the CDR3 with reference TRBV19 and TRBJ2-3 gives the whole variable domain DGGITQSPKYLFRKEGQNVTLSCEQNLNHDAMYWYRQDPGQGLRLIYYSQIVNDFQKGDIAEGYSVSREKKESFPLTVTSAQKNPTAFYLCASSRDRVGNTQYFGPGTRLTVL.

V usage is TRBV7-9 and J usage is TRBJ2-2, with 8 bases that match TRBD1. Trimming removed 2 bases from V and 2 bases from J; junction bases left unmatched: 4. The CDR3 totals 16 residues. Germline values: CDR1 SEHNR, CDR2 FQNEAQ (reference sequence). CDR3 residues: CASSLTGGLNTGELFF. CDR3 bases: TGTGCCAGCAGCTTAACAGGGGGACTCAACACCGGGGAGCTGTTTTTT.

The CDR3 bases are TGTGCCTGGAGTGTGGGAGAATACAATCAGCCCCAGCATTTT. Protein: CAWSVGEYNQPQHF. This chain connects TRBV30 to TRBJ1-5; D uncertain. The V gene lost 0 bases and the J gene lost 3 bases, with 9 bases spanning the gap. The CDR3 runs 14 residues. Germline V lookup: CDR1 GTSNPN, CDR2 SVGIG (reference sequence).

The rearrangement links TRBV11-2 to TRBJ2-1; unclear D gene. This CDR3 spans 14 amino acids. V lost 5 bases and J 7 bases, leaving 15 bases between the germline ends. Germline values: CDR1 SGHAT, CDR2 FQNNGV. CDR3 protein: CASSLPRGRNEQFF. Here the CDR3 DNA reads TGTGCCAGCAGCCTCCCCCGCGGTAGAAATGAGCAGTTCTTC.

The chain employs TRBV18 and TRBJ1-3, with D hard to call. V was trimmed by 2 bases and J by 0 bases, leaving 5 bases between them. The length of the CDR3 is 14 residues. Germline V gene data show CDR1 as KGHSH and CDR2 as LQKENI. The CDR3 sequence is CASSPGNSGNTIYF. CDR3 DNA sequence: TGTGCCAGCTCACCAGGCAACTCTGGAAACACCATATATTTT.

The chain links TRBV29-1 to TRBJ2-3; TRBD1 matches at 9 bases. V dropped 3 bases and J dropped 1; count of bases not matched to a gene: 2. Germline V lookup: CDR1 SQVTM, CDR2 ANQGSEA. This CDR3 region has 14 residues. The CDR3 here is CSVDRTGGTDTQYF. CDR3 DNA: TGCAGCGTTGATAGGACAGGGGGCACAGATACGCAGTATTTT.

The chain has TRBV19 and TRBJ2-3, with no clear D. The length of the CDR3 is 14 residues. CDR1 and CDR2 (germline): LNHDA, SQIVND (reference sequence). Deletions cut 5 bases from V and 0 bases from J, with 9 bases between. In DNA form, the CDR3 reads TGTGCCAGTAGTTTTCGGGTCAGCACAGATACGCAGTATTTT. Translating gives CASSFRVSTDTQYF.

The CDR3 reads CASSLESASTGTQYF. The CDR3 DNA reads TGTGCCAGCAGCTTAGAGTCAGCTTCTACGGGGACCCAGTACTTC. The V call is TRBV7-2, the J call TRBJ2-5; D is uncertain. Germline V gene lookup returns CDR1 SGHTA and CDR2 FQGNSA. This CDR3 spans 15 amino acids. Trimming removed 1 base from V and 7 bases from J, with 16 bases in between.

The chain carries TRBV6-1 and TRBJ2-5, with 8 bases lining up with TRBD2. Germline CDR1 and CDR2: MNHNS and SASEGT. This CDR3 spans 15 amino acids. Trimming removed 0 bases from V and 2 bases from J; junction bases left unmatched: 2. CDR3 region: CASSEASGGQETQYF. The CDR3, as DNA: TGTGCCAGCAGTGAAGCCTCGGGGGGGCAAGAGACCCAGTACTTC.

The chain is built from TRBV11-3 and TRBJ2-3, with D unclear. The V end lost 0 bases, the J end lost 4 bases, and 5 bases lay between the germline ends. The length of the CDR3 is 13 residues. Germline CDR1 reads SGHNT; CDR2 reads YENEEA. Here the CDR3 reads CASSLEAADTQYF. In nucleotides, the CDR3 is TGTGCCAGCAGCTTAGAAGCCGCAGATACGCAGTATTTT.

In DNA, the CDR3 is TGTGCCAGCAGCTTAGGTCTAGCGGGGGGACTCCAAGAGACCCAGTACTTC. Translating it yields CASSLGLAGGLQETQYF. This sequence joins TRBV7-2 and TRBJ2-5; the match to TRBD2 covers 11 bases. V dropped 1 base and J dropped 1; count of bases not matched to a gene: 5. The germline V gene encodes CDR1 SGHTA and CDR2 FQGNSA. This CDR3 spans 17 amino acids.

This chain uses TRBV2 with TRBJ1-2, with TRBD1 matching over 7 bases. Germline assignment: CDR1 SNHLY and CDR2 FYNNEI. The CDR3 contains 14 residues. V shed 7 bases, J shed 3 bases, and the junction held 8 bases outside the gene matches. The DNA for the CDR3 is TGTGCCAGCAACGGAGAAAGGGGGCACTATGGCTACACCTTC. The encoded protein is CASNGERGHYGYTF.

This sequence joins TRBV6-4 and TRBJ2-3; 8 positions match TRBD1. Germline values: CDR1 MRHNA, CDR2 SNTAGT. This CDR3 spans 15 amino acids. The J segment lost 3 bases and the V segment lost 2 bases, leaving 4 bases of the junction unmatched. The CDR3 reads CASSDRTGSTDTQYF. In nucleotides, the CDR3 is TGTGCCAGCAGTGACAGGACAGGGTCAACAGATACGCAGTATTTT.

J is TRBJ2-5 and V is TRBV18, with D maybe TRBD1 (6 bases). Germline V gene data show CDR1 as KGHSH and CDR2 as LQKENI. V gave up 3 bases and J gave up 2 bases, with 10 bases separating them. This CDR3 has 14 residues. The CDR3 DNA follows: TGTGCCAGCTCACCCTCGGGACATCAAGAGACCCAGTACTTC. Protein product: CASSPSGHQETQYF.

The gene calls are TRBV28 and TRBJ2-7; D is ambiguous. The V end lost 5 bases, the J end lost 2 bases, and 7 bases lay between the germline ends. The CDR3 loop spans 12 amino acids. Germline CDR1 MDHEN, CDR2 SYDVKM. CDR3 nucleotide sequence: TGTGCCAGCAGTCCCCCGGCCTACGAGCAGTACTTC. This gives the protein CASSPPAYEQYF.

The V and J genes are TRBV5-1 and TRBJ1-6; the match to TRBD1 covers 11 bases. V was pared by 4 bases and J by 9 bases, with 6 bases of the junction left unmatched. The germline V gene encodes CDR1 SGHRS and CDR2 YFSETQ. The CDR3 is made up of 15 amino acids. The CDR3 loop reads CASSGGQGASSPLHF. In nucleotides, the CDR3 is TGCGCCAGCAGCGGTGGACAGGGGGCGTCTTCACCCCTCCACTTT.

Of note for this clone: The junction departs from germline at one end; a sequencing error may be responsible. The CDR3 loop reads CASREDGPATREQYF. The CDR3 DNA reads as TGTGCCAGCAGAGAAGATGGCCCCGCTACGAGGGAGCAGTACTTC. The gene calls are TRBV2 and TRBJ2-7, with D unclear. Germline V gene sequence: CDR1 SNHLY, CDR2 FYNNEI. CDR3 length equals 15 residues.

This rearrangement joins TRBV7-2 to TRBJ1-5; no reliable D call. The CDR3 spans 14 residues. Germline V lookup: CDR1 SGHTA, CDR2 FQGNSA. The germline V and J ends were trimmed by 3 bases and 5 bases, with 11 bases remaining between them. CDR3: CASSFGPGDQPQHF. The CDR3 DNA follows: TGTGCCAGCAGCTTTGGGCCAGGCGATCAGCCCCAGCATTTT.

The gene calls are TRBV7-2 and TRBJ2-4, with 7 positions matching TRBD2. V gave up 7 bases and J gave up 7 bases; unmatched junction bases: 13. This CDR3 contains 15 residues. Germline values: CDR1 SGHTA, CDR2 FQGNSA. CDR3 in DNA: TGTGCCAGCAACAAGGAAGCGGGGAAAGGGAACATTCAGTACTTC. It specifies CASNKEAGKGNIQYF. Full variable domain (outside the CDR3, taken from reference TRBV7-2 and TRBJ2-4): GAGVSQSPSNKVTEKGKDVELRCDPISGHTALYWYRQSLGQGLEFLIYFQGNSAPDKSGLPSDRFSAERTGGSVSTLTIQRTQQEDSAVYLCASNKEAGKGNIQYFGAGTRLSVL.

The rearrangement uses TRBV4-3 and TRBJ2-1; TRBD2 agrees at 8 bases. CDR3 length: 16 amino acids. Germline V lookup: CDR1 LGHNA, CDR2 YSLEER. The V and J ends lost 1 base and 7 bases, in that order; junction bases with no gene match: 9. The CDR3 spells CASSQANVASGNEQFF. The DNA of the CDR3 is TGCGCCAGCAGCCAAGCTAATGTTGCTAGCGGGAATGAGCAGTTCTTC.

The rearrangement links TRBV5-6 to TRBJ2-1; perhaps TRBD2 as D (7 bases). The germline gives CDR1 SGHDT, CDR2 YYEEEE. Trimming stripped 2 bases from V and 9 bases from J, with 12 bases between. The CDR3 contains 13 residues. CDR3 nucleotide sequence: TGTGCCAGCAGCTTTGGGGGGGGGCGTGAGCAGTTCTTC. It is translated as CASSFGGGREQFF.

DNA for the CDR3: TGTGCCAGCAGTGGGGGGGCAGGCCAAGAGACCCAGTACTTC. This sequence encodes CASSGGAGQETQYF. The genes are TRBV9 and TRBJ2-5; TRBD2 is a possible D gene (7 bases). Trimming removed 5 bases from V and 1 base from J, with 12 bases in between. The CDR3 runs 14 residues. Germline values: CDR1 SGDLS, CDR2 YYNGEE. The whole variable domain, filled in from reference TRBV9 and TRBJ2-5, reads DSGVTQTPKHLITATGQRVTLRCSPRSGDLSVYWYQQSLDQGLQFLIQYYNGEERAKGNILERFSAQQFPDLHSELNLSSLELGDSALYFCASSGGAGQETQYFGPGTRLLVL.

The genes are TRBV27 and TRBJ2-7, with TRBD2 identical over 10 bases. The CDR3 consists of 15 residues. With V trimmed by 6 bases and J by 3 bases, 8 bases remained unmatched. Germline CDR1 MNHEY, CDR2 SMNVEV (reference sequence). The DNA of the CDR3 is TGTGCCAGCAGCAAAACCGGGACTAGCGTCTACGAGCAGTACTTC. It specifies CASSKTGTSVYEQYF.

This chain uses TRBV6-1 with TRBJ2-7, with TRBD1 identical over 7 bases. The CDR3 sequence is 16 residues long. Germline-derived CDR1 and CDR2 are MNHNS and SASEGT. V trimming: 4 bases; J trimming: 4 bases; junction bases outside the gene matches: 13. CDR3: CASSGIKQGSNYEQYF. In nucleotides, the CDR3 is TGTGCCAGCAGTGGGATTAAACAGGGGTCGAATTACGAGCAGTACTTC.

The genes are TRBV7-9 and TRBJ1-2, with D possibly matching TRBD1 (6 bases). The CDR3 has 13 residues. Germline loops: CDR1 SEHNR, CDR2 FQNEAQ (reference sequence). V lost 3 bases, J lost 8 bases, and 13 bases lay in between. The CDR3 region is CASSFNGQMGYTF. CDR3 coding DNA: TGTGCCAGCAGCTTTAATGGACAGATGGGCTACACCTTC.

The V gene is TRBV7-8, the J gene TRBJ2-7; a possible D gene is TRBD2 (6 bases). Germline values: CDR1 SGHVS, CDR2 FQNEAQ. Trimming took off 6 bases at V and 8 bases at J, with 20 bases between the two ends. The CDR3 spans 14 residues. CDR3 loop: CASSLEGPLGKQYF. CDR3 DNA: TGTGCCAGCAGTCTGGAGGGCCCTCTCGGGAAGCAGTACTTC.